This is a list of T cell receptor beta chains from one sample in a study of monozygotic twins with inflammatory bowel disease. With the 5' RACE reads reprocessed, TCRdb shows one record per CDR3 protein and no DNA. This listing includes over 110,000 distinct CDR3 sequences. The sequenced sample consisted of blood. These receptor sequences come from a human donor with ulcerative colitis or Crohn's disease, or a healthy co-twin of an affected twin (not recorded which). CDR3s include the opening cysteine and the closing phenylalanine or tryptophan.

j_gene: TRBJ2-5
len: 14
v_gene: TRBV20-1
CDR3aa: CSATPGTDQETQYF

j_gene: TRBJ2-7
len: 16
v_gene: TRBV4-1
CDR3aa: CASSQVEAYKPYEQYF

j_gene: TRBJ2-2
len: 18
v_gene: TRBV4-3
CDR3aa: CASSQEYPRQVNTGELFF

j_gene: TRBJ2-2
len: 14
v_gene: TRBV29-1
CDR3aa: CSGRSGANTGELFF

j_gene: TRBJ1-3
len: 14
v_gene: TRBV6-1
CDR3aa: CASSKLDSGNTIYF

j_gene: TRBJ2-7
len: 16
v_gene: TRBV4-2
CDR3aa: CASSQDRTSASYEQYF

j_gene: TRBJ2-3
len: 15
v_gene: TRBV30
CDR3aa: CAWSVSGGLANTQYF

j_gene: TRBJ1-1
len: 16
v_gene: TRBV7-6
CDR3aa: CASSLGTGGFGTETFF

j_gene: TRBJ2-6
len: 14
v_gene: TRBV7-8
CDR3aa: CTSSLSTGANVLTF

j_gene: TRBJ2-5
len: 13
v_gene: TRBV5-1
CDR3aa: CASSLQGKETQYF

j_gene: TRBJ2-7
len: 14
v_gene: TRBV19
CDR3aa: CASSSGRGSYEQYF

j_gene: TRBJ1-1
len: 14
v_gene: TRBV27
CDR3aa: CAIRALGSNTEAFF

j_gene: TRBJ1-1
len: 14
v_gene: TRBV18
CDR3aa: CASSPLGGQTEAFF

j_gene: TRBJ2-7
len: 15
v_gene: TRBV11-2
CDR3aa: CASSQAGTVTYEQYF

j_gene: TRBJ2-3
len: 19
v_gene: TRBV4-3
CDR3aa: CASSQDRFAAGGPTDTQYF

j_gene: TRBJ1-3
len: 14
v_gene: TRBV7-9
CDR3aa: CASSLNRGGNTIYF

j_gene: TRBJ2-5
len: 15
v_gene: TRBV5-4
CDR3aa: CASSYRGGMYETQYF

j_gene: TRBJ2-7
len: 19
v_gene: TRBV7-6
CDR3aa: CASSLVQVSGTGDGYEQYF

j_gene: TRBJ1-2
len: 16
v_gene: TRBV7-2
CDR3aa: CASSLDVGRGNYGYTF

j_gene: TRBJ2-2
len: 13
v_gene: TRBV29-1
CDR3aa: CSVGDSNTGELFF

j_gene: TRBJ2-2
len: 18
v_gene: TRBV4-1
CDR3aa: CASSQPRDRADVSGELFF

j_gene: TRBJ1-4
len: 14
v_gene: TRBV20-1
CDR3aa: CSATPGQGTEKLFF

j_gene: TRBJ2-1
len: 17
v_gene: TRBV18
CDR3aa: CASSPPIKRGLYNEQFF

j_gene: TRBJ2-5
len: 13
v_gene: TRBV20-1
CDR3aa: CSARVRVVETQYF

j_gene: TRBJ2-3
len: 13
v_gene: TRBV5-1
CDR3aa: CASSLEGQDTQYF

j_gene: TRBJ2-1
len: 15
v_gene: TRBV5-8
CDR3aa: CASSLTTSSYNEQFF

j_gene: TRBJ1-5
len: 13
v_gene: TRBV30
CDR3aa: CAWGSQGNQPQHF

j_gene: TRBJ1-1
len: 15
v_gene: TRBV7-2
CDR3aa: CASSGGQGRWTEAFF

j_gene: TRBJ1-1
len: 16
v_gene: TRBV16
CDR3aa: CASSQFAGLVESRAFF

j_gene: TRBJ2-7
len: 14
v_gene: TRBV5-1
CDR3aa: CASSIHRGAYEQYF

j_gene: TRBJ2-5
len: 13
v_gene: TRBV20-1
CDR3aa: CSARDNNQETQYF

j_gene: TRBJ2-1
len: 14
v_gene: TRBV20-1
CDR3aa: CSARRPSGYNEQFF

j_gene: TRBJ1-1
len: 18
v_gene: TRBV18
CDR3aa: CASSPQVSAGGMNTEAFF

j_gene: TRBJ1-1
len: 16
v_gene: TRBV18
CDR3aa: CVSSPRGRGGEAEAFF

j_gene: TRBJ2-5
len: 14
v_gene: TRBV6-2/TRBV6-3
CDR3aa: CASTLRGHQETQYF